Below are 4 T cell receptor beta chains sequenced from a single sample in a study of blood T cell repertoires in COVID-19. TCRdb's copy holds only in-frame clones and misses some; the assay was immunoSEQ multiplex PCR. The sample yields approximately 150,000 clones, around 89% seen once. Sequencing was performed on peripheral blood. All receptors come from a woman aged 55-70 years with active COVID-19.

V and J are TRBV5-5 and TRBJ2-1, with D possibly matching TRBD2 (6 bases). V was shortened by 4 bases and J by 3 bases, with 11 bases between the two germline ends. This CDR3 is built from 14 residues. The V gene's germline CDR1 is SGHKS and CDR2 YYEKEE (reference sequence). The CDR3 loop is CASSLGGIYNEQFF. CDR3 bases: TGTGCCAGCAGCCTCGGCGGGATCTACAATGAGCAGTTCTTC.

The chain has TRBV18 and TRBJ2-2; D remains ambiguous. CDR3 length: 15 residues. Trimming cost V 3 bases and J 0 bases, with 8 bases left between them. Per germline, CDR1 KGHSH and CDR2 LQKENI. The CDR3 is CASSPIPANTGELFF. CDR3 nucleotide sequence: TGTGCCAGCTCACCGATCCCGGCGAACACCGGGGAGCTGTTTTTT.

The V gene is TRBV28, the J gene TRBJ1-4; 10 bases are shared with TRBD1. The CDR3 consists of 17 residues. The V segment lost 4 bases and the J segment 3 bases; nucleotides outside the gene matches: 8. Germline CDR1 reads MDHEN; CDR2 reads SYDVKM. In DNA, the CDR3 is TGTGCCAGCAGTTCACCGGGGACAGGGGTATCTAATGAAAAACTGTTTTTT. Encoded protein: CASSSPGTGVSNEKLFF. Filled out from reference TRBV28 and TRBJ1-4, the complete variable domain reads DVKVTQSSRYLVKRTGEKVFLECVQDMDHENMFWYRQDPGLGLRLIYFSYDVKMKEKGDIPEGYSVSREKKERFSLILESASTNQTSMYLCASSSPGTGVSNEKLFFGSGTQLSVL.

CDR3 nucleotide sequence: TGTGCCAGCAGCTTGCCAGGGGTCAGTGAGCAGTTCTTC. This translates into CASSLPGVSEQFF. The genes are TRBV5-4 and TRBJ2-1; a possible D gene is TRBD1 (6 bases). Germline CDR1 is SGHNT and CDR2 is YYREEE (reference sequence). The V gene lost 1 base and the J gene lost 9 bases, with 11 bases spanning the gap. The CDR3 length is 13 residues. Together with reference TRBV5-4 and TRBJ2-1, the CDR3 gives the full variable domain: ETGVTQSPTHLIKTRGQQVTLRCSSQSGHNTVSWYQQALGQGPQFIFQYYREEENGRGNFPPRFSGLQFPNYSSELNVNALELDDSALYLCASSLPGVSEQFFGPGTRLTVL.